These T cell receptor beta chains were read from a single sample in a study of blood T cells in healthy people across ages. One entry per CDR3 protein, called by TCRdb with MiXCR from the 5' RACE reads. The sample has nearly 1 million distinct CDR3 sequences, roughly 47% seen once; the top ten hold 20% to 25%. Sequencing was carried out using blood. The receptors originated from a woman in her sixties or seventies in good health. Each CDR3 is given with its conserved first and last residue. D genes are given only for firm matches. Clone size appears in some rows only: once, few, many, or a class for an expanded clone.

TRBJ2-2	NA	TRBV25-1	NA	CASSEFRAGGYTGELFF	TGTGCCAGCAGTGAATTCCGGGCAGGGGGGTACACCGGGGAGCTGTTTTTT
TRBJ2-5	NA	TRBV10-3	NA	CASRGPTQETQYF	TGTGCCAGCCGGGGACCGACCCAAGAGACCCAGTACTTC
TRBJ2-1	NA	TRBV9	TRBD2	CASSRSGSNVLSNEQFF	TGTGCCAGCAGCCGTAGCGGGAGTAATGTATTATCCAATGAGCAGTTCTTC
TRBJ1-1	NA	TRBV7-9	NA	CASSLGGRTEAFF	TGTGCCAGCAGCTTAGGGGGCCGGACAGAAGCTTTCTTT
TRBJ2-7	NA	TRBV5-6	TRBD1	CASSLQGQGRTEQYF	TGTGCCAGCAGCTTGCAGGGACAGGGGAGAACCGAGCAGTACTTC
TRBJ1-2	NA	TRBV4-1	NA	CASSQPLDRPNYGYTF	TGCGCCAGCAGTCAGCCCCTCGACAGGCCTAACTATGGCTACACCTTC
TRBJ1-5	few	TRBV20-1	TRBD1	CSASPPGQVVQPQHF	TGCAGTGCTAGTCCACCGGGACAGGTTGTCCAGCCCCAGCATTTT
TRBJ2-4	NA	TRBV5-4	NA	CASRPTRGEQYF	TGTGCCAGCAGACCGACTAGGGGTGAGCAGTACTTC
TRBJ2-1	NA	TRBV28	TRBD1	CASSVPGTGAKQFF	TGTGCCAGCAGTGTGCCCGGGACAGGGGCAAAGCAGTTCTTC
TRBJ1-2	few	TRBV12-3/TRBV12-4	NA	CASSLGHTLGYTF	TGTGCCAGCAGTTTAGGTCACACGCTTGGCTACACCTTC
TRBJ2-5	NA	TRBV12-3/TRBV12-4	NA	CASSFNAKETQYF	TGTGCCAGCAGTTTTAACGCAAAAGAGACCCAGTACTTC
TRBJ2-3	NA	TRBV7-9	NA	CASSFLSGNTQYF	TGTGCCAGCAGCTTCCTGTCGGGGAATACGCAGTATTTT
TRBJ2-3	many	TRBV6-5	NA	CASSYSSGGTTVLYF	TGTGCCAGCAGTTACTCCAGTGGCGGGACCACCGTGCTGTATTTT
TRBJ1-2	NA	TRBV4-3	NA	CASSHKWDLESNYGYTF	TGCGCCAGCAGCCATAAATGGGACCTTGAATCTAACTATGGCTACACCTTC
TRBJ2-7	NA	TRBV2	NA	CASTLGGEQYF	TGTGCCAGCACTCTGGGCGGAGAGCAGTACTTC
TRBJ2-1	NA	TRBV12-3/TRBV12-4	TRBD2	CASRSGSSYNEQFF	TGTGCCAGCAGGAGCGGGAGTTCCTACAATGAGCAGTTCTTC
TRBJ2-5	NA	TRBV7-2	NA	CASSLDGSRMREQYF	TGTGCCAGCAGCTTAGATGGGAGTAGGATGCGTGAGCAGTACTTC